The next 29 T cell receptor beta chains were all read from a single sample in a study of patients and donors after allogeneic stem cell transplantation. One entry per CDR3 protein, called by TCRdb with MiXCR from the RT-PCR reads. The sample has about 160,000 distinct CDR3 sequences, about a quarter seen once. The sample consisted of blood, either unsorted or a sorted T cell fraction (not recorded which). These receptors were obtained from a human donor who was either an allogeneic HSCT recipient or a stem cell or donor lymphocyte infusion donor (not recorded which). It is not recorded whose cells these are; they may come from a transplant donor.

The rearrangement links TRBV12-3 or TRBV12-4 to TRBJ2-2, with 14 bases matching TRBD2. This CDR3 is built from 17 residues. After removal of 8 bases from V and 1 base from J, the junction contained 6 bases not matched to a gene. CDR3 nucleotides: TGTGCCAGCCGACTAGCGGGAGGGCCAAGGAACACCGGGGAGCTGTTTTTT. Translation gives CASRLAGGPRNTGELFF.

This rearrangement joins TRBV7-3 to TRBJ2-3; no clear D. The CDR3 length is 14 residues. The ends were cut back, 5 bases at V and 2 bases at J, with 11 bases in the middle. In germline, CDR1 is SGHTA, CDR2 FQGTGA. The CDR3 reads CASSRRPYTDTQYF. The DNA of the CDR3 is TGTGCCAGCAGCCGGCGGCCCTACACAGATACGCAGTATTTT.

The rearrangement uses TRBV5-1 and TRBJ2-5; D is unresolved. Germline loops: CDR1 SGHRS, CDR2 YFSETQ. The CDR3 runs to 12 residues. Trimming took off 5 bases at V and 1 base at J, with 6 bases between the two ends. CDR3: CASRSTQETQYF. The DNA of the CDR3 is TGCGCCAGCAGGAGTACCCAAGAGACCCAGTACTTC.

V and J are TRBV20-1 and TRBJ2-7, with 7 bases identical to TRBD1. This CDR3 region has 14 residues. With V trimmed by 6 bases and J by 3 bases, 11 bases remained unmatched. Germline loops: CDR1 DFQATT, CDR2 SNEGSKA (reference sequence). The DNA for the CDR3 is TGCAGTGCCGCCCCGGGGACAGTGAGCTACGAGCAGTACTTC. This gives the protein CSAAPGTVSYEQYF.

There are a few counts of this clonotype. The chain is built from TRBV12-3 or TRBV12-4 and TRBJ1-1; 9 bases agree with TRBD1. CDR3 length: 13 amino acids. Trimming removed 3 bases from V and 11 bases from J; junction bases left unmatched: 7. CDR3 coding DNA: TGTGCCAGCAGTTTCCTACAGGGGGCGGGGGCTTTCTTT. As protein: CASSFLQGAGAFF.

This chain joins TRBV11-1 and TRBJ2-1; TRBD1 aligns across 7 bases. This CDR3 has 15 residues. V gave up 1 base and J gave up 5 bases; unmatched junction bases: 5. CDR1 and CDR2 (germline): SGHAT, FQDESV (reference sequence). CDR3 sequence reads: CASSLVSQGHNEQFF. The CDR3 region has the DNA TGTGCCAGCAGCTTAGTATCACAGGGGCACAATGAGCAGTTCTTC.

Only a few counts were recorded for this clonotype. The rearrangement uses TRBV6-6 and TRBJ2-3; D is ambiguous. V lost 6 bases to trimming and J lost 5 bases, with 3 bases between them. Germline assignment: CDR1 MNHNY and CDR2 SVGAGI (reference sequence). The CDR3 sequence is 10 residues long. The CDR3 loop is CASSLDTQYF. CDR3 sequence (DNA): TGTGCCAGCAGCTTAGATACGCAGTATTTT.

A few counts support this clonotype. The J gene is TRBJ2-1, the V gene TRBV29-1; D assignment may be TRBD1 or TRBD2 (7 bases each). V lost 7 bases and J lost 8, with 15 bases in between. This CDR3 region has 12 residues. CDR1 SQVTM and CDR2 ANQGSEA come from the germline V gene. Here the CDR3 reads CSGGGGDYEQFF. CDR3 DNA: TGCAGCGGGGGAGGGGGCGACTATGAGCAGTTCTTC.

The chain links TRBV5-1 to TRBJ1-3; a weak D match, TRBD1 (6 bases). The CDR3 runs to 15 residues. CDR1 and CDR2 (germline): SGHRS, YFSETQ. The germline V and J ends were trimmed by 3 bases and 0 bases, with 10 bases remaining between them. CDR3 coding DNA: TGCGCCAGCAGCTCGGACAGCAACTCTGGAAACACCATATATTTT. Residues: CASSSDSNSGNTIYF.

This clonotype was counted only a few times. CDR3 nucleotides: TGCAGTGCTACCACAGGGGCCCCGCCTCAGCCCCAGCATTTT. The encoded protein is CSATTGAPPQPQHF. The chain joins TRBV20-1 to TRBJ1-5; TRBD1 aligns across 7 bases. The CDR3 totals 14 residues. After removal of 4 bases from V and 6 bases from J, the junction contained 9 bases not matched to a gene. Germline V lookup: CDR1 DFQATT, CDR2 SNEGSKA (reference sequence).

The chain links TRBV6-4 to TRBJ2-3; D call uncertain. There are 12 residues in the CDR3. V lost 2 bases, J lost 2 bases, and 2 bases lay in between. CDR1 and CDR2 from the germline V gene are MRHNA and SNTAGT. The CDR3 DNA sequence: TGTGCCAGCAGTGACAACACAGATACGCAGTATTTT. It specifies CASSDNTDTQYF.

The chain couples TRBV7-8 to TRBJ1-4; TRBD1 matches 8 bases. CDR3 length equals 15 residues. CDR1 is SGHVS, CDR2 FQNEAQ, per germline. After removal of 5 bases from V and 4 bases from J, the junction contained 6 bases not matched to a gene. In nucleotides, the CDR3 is TGTGCCAGCAGCCCACCGGGACAGGTTAATGAAAAACTGTTTTTT. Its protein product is CASSPPGQVNEKLFF.

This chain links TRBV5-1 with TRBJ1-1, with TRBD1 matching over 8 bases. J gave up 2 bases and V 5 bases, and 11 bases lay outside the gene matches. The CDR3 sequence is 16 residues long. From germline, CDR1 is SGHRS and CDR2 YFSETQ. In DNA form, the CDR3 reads TGCGCCAGCAGTCCTGGGCAGGGGGCCCTAAACACTGAAGCTTTCTTT. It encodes CASSPGQGALNTEAFF.

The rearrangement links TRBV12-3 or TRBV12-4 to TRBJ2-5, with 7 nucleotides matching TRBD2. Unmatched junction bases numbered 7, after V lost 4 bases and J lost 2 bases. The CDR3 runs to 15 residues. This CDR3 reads CASSWERLAQETQYF. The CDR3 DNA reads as TGTGCCAGCAGTTGGGAAAGACTAGCACAAGAGACCCAGTACTTC.

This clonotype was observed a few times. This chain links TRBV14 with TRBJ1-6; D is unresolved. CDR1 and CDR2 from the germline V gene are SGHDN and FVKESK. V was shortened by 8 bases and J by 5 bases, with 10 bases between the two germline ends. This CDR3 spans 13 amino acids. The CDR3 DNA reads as TGTGCCAGCTCCGTATGGAATAATTCACCCCTCCACTTT. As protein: CASSVWNNSPLHF.

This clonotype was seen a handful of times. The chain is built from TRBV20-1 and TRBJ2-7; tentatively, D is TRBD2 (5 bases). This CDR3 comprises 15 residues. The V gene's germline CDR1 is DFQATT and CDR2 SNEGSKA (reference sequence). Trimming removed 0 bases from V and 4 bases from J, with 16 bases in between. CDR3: CSARDHRGNLYEQYF. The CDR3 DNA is TGCAGTGCTAGAGATCACAGAGGGAATCTATACGAGCAGTACTTC.

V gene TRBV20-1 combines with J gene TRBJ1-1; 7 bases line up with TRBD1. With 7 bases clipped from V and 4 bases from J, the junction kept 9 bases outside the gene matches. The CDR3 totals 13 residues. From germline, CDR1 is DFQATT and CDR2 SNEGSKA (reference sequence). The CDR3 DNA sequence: TGCAGTGTCCTTGACAGGGAGCCCACTGAAGCTTTCTTT. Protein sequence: CSVLDREPTEAFF.

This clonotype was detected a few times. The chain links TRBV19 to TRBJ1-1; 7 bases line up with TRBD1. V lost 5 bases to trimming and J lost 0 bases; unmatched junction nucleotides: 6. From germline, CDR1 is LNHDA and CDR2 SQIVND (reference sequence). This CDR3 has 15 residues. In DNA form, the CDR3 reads TGTGCCAGTAGTCTATGGGACAGCCTGAACACTGAAGCTTTCTTT. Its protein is CASSLWDSLNTEAFF.

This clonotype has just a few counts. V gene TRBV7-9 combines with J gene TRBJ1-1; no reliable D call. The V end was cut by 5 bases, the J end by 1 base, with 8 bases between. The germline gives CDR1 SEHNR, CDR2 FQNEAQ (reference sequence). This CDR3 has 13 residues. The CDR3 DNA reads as TGTGCCAGCAGCGCTTGGGGGAACACTGAAGCTTTCTTT. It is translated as CASSAWGNTEAFF.

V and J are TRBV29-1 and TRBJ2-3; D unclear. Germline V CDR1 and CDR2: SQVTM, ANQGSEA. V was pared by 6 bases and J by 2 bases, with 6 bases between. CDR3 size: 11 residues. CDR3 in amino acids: CSVWVTDTQYF. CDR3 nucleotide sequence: TGCAGCGTGTGGGTCACAGATACGCAGTATTTT.

CDR3 nucleotides: TGTGCCAGCAGTGAAGAGATTTGGGCAGATACGCAGTATTTT. It encodes CASSEEIWADTQYF. V gene TRBV25-1 combines with J gene TRBJ2-3; D gene uncertain. V was trimmed by 2 bases and J by 4 bases, leaving 10 bases between them. Germline loops: CDR1 MGHDK, CDR2 SYGVNS. The CDR3 is 14 amino acids.

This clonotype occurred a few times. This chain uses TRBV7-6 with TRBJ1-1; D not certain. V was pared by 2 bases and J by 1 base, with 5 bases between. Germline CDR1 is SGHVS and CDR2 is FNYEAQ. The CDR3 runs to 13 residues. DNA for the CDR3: TGTGCCAGCAGCTTAAGGACGAACACTGAAGCTTTCTTT. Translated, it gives CASSLRTNTEAFF.

The CDR3 sequence is CARRQNTGELFF. In nucleotides, the CDR3 is TGTGCCCGCAGACAGAACACCGGGGAGCTGTTTTTT. This chain links TRBV30 with TRBJ2-2; D remains ambiguous. Trimming pared 8 bases from V and 1 base from J, leaving 8 bases between. Germline V gene data show CDR1 as GTSNPN and CDR2 as SVGIG (reference sequence). This CDR3 is 12 amino acids long.

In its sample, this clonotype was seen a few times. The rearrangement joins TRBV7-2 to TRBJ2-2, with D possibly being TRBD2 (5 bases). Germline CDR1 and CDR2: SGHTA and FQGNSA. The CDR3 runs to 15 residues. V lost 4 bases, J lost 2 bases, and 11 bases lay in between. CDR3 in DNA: TGTGCCAGCAGCTCTAGGACTTTTAACACCGGGGAGCTGTTTTTT. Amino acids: CASSSRTFNTGELFF. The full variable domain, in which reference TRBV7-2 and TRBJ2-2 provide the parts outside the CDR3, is GAGVSQSPSNKVTEKGKDVELRCDPISGHTALYWYRQSLGQGLEFLIYFQGNSAPDKSGLPSDRFSAERTGGSVSTLTIQRTQQEDSAVYLCASSSRTFNTGELFFGEGSRLTVL.

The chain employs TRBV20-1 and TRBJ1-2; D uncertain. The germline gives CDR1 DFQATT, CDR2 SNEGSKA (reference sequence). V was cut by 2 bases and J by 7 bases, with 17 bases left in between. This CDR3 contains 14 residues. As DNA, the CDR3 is TGCAGTGCTAGATCCGAGCGGCCTGGTAGTGGCTACACCTTC. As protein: CSARSERPGSGYTF.

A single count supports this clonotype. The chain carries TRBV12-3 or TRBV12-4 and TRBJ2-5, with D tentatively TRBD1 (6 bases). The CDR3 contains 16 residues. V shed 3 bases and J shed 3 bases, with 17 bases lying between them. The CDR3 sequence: CASSFRAYGDKETQYF. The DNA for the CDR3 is TGTGCCAGCAGTTTTCGGGCGTACGGGGACAAAGAGACCCAGTACTTC.

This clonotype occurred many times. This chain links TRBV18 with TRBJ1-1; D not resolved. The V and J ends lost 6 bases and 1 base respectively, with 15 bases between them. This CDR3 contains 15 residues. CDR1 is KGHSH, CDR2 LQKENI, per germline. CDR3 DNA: TGTGCCAGCTCCCCGAGCCGGGAGCCGAACACTGAAGCTTTCTTT. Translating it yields CASSPSREPNTEAFF.

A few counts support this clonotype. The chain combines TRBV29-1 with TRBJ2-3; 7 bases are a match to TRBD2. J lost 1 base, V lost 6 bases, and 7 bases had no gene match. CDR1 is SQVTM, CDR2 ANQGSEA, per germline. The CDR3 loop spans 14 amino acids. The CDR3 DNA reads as TGCAGCGTGGGAGCGGGGCGCCGCACAGATACGCAGTATTTT. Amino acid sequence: CSVGAGRRTDTQYF.

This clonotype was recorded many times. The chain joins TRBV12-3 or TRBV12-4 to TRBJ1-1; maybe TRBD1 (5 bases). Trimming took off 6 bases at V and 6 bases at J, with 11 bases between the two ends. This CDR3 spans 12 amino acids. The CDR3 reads CASSSGMAEAFF. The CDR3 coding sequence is TGTGCCAGCAGCTCAGGGATGGCTGAAGCTTTCTTT.